This entry lists 9 T cell receptor beta chains sequenced from one sample in a study of T cell responses to AZD1222 COVID-19 vaccine (dated by TCRdb to the early 2020s). The library came from the immunoSEQ multiplex PCR assay. TCRdb limited this immuneACCESS table to in-frame rearrangements with V and J called. A share of clones is missing; checked studies link under half to unresolved V genes, and the rest is unexplained. Across this sample there are around 110,000 clones, with 85% to 90% seen only once. The top ten clonotypes cover around 3.3% of the sample. Per the publication, the time point label means: baseline before first vaccination. The sequenced sample was peripheral blood, obtained on day 0 of AZD1222 vaccination. The receptor set was obtained from an adult in good health.

The gene calls are TRBV19 and TRBJ2-7; D possibly uses TRBD1 or TRBD2 (5 bases each). Germline CDR1 and CDR2: LNHDA and SQIVND (reference sequence). Trimming pared 5 bases from V and 6 bases from J, leaving 14 bases between. The CDR3 totals 13 residues. CDR3 DNA sequence: TGTGCCAGTAGTCTTGAGGGGCTCAGCGAGCAGTACTTC. This encodes CASSLEGLSEQYF.

DNA for the CDR3: TGCGCCAGCAGCATCAGGCCTAGCGGCTTAAATGAAAAACTGTTTTTT. It encodes CASSIRPSGLNEKLFF. The chain combines TRBV5-1 with TRBJ1-4, with D uncertain. The CDR3 is 16 residues long. Germline assignment: CDR1 SGHRS and CDR2 YFSETQ. With 4 bases removed from V and 5 bases from J, the gap between germline ends came to 18 bases.

For the CDR3, the DNA is TGCGCCAGCAGCCTCGGACAGCATTCCCACGAGCAGTACTTC. Translated: CASSLGQHSHEQYF. The rearrangement joins TRBV4-3 to TRBJ2-7; TRBD1 might be the D (6 bases). V lost 4 bases and J lost 5, with 15 bases in between. Germline loops: CDR1 LGHNA, CDR2 YSLEER. The CDR3 contains 14 residues.

This chain joins TRBV5-5 and TRBJ1-5, with a possible D match to TRBD1 (6 bases). The germline gives CDR1 SGHKS, CDR2 YYEKEE (reference sequence). The length of the CDR3 is 16 residues. V shed 2 bases and J shed 2 bases, with 14 bases lying between them. The CDR3 nucleotides are TGTGCCAGCAGCTTCACGTGGACAGAGCGCAATCAGCCCCAGCATTTT. It is translated as CASSFTWTERNQPQHF. Drawing the rest from reference TRBV5-5 and TRBJ1-5, the complete variable domain is DAGVTQSPTHLIKTRGQQVTLRCSPISGHKSVSWYQQVLGQGPQFIFQYYEKEERGRGNFPDRFSARQFPNYSSELNVNALLLGDSALYLCASSFTWTERNQPQHFGDGTRLSIL.

V and J are TRBV7-3 and TRBJ2-3, with D hard to call. Germline CDR1 reads SGHTA; CDR2 reads FQGTGA. V was pared by 5 bases and J by 0 bases, with 15 bases between. The CDR3 length is 16 residues. In nucleotides, the CDR3 is TGTGCCAGCAGCAAGGACGTGCGTACTAGCACAGATACGCAGTATTTT. It specifies CASSKDVRTSTDTQYF.

The chain has TRBV19 and TRBJ1-2; D is uncertain. Looked up from germline, CDR1 is LNHDA and CDR2 is SQIVND (reference sequence). V lost 9 bases and J 2 bases, leaving 4 bases between the germline ends. This CDR3 comprises 10 residues. CDR3 DNA sequence: TGTGCCAGCTTCAACTATGGCTACACCTTC. It encodes CASFNYGYTF.

The J gene is TRBJ1-2, the V gene TRBV30; TRBD1 might be the D (5 bases). The CDR3 loop spans 11 amino acids. V lost 5 bases and J 8 bases, leaving 12 bases between the germline ends. Looked up from germline, CDR1 is GTSNPN and CDR2 is SVGIG (reference sequence). CDR3: CAWSQGRGYTF. In nucleotides, the CDR3 is TGTGCCTGGTCCCAGGGACGGGGCTACACCTTC.

This chain links TRBV4-1 with TRBJ2-7, with 11 bases aligning to TRBD1. Trimming at V came to 4 bases and at J to 6 bases, leaving 5 bases not matched to a gene. Germline V gene data show CDR1 as MGHRA and CDR2 as YSYEKL. This CDR3 contains 14 residues. The CDR3 nucleotides read TGCGCCAGCAGCCTACCGGGACAGGGGGGCGAGCAGTACTTC. As protein: CASSLPGQGGEQYF.

This chain joins TRBV28 and TRBJ2-6, with D perhaps TRBD1 (7 bases). The length of the CDR3 is 15 residues. The germline V and J ends were trimmed by 7 bases and 2 bases, with 12 bases remaining between them. Germline lookup yields CDR1 MDHEN and CDR2 SYDVKM. CDR3 in DNA: TGTGCCAGCAAAGGAGGGGGCGCTGGGGCCAACGTCCTGACTTTC. It translates to CASKGGGAGANVLTF.